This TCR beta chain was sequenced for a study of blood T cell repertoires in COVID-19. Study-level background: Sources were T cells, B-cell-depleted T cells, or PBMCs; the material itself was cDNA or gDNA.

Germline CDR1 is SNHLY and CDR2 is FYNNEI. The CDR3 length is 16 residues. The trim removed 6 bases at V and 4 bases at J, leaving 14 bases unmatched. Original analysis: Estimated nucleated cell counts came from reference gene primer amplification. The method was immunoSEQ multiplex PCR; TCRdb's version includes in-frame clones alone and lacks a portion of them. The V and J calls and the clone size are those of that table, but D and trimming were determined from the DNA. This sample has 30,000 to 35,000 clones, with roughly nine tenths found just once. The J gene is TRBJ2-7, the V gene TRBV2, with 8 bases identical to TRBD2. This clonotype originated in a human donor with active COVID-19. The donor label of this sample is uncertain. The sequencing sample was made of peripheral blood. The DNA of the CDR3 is TGTGCCAGCAGCGATTCTCCGGGACTAGATAAATACGAGCAGTACTTC. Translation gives CASSDSPGLDKYEQYF.